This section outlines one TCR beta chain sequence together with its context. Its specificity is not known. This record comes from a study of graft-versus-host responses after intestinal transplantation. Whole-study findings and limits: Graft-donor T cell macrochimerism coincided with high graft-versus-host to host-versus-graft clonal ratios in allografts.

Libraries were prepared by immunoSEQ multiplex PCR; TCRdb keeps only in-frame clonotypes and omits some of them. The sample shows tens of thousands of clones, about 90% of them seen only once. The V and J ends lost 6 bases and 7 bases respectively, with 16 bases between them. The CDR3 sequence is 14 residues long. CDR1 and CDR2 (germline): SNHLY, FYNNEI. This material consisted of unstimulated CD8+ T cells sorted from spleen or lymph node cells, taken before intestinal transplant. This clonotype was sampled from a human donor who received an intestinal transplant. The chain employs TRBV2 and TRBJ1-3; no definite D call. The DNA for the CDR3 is TGTGCCAGCAGCGAGCCACCCCTAGATAACACCATATATTTT. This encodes CASSEPPLDNTIYF.